A selection of T cell receptor beta chains follows, all from one sample in a study of blood T cell repertoires in COVID-19. Repertoires were generated with immunoSEQ multiplex PCR, while TCRdb's copy carries only in-frame clones and drops some. The sample holds about 120,000 clones, approximately 85% seen once. Sequenced sample: peripheral blood. The receptor source for this set is a woman aged 60-75 years with COVID-19, enrolled during active disease. CDR3s include the opening cysteine and the closing phenylalanine or tryptophan. A D gene is named only where the DNA matches it firmly. Some rows mark clone size as missing; the rest say once, few, many or name a class of expanded clone.

clone_size: NA
d_call: TRBD1
j_call: TRBJ1-5
v_call: TRBV5-1
cdr3_aa: CASSTGGLNQPQHF
cdr3_nt: TGCGCCAGCAGCACAGGGGGCCTCAATCAGCCCCAGCATTTT

clone_size: NA
d_call: NA
j_call: TRBJ2-3
v_call: TRBV9
cdr3_aa: CASSVDPQGSTDTQYF
cdr3_nt: TGTGCCAGCAGCGTAGACCCGCAGGGTAGCACAGATACGCAGTATTTT

clone_size: once
d_call: NA
j_call: TRBJ1-1
v_call: TRBV30
cdr3_aa: CAWSAGSTEAFF
cdr3_nt: TGTGCCTGGAGTGCCGGGTCCACTGAAGCTTTCTTT

clone_size: NA
d_call: NA
j_call: TRBJ1-5
v_call: TRBV27
cdr3_aa: CASSLNGPQPQHF
cdr3_nt: TGTGCCAGCAGTTTAAATGGGCCTCAGCCCCAGCATTTT

clone_size: NA
d_call: TRBD1
j_call: TRBJ2-3
v_call: TRBV19
cdr3_aa: CASRTRDRGSDTQYF
cdr3_nt: TGTGCCAGTAGGACCCGGGACAGGGGGTCAGATACGCAGTATTTT

clone_size: many
d_call: NA
j_call: TRBJ1-2
v_call: TRBV7-3
cdr3_aa: CASSLGQGSYGYTF
cdr3_nt: TGTGCCAGCAGCTTAGGGCAGGGATCCTATGGCTACACCTTC

clone_size: NA
d_call: NA
j_call: TRBJ1-1
v_call: TRBV29-1
cdr3_aa: CSTRVYTEAFF
cdr3_nt: TGCAGCACCAGGGTATACACTGAAGCTTTCTTT

clone_size: few
d_call: NA
j_call: TRBJ1-2
v_call: TRBV11-2
cdr3_aa: CASSPNRGALGYTF
cdr3_nt: TGTGCCAGCAGCCCCAACCGGGGGGCACTGGGCTACACCTTC

clone_size: NA
d_call: NA
j_call: TRBJ1-2
v_call: TRBV3-1/TRBV3-2
cdr3_aa: CASRQGGRGYTF
cdr3_nt: TGTGCCAGCAGACAGGGTGGTCGTGGCTACACCTTC

clone_size: once
d_call: NA
j_call: TRBJ2-5
v_call: TRBV12-3/TRBV12-4
cdr3_aa: CASSLDSVETQYF
cdr3_nt: TGTGCCAGCAGTTTGGACTCTGTGGAGACCCAGTACTTC

clone_size: few
d_call: NA
j_call: TRBJ1-3
v_call: TRBV5-1
cdr3_aa: CASSPNSGSGNTIYF
cdr3_nt: TGCGCCAGCAGTCCCAACTCAGGGTCTGGAAACACCATATATTTT

clone_size: once
d_call: NA
j_call: TRBJ2-3
v_call: TRBV5-5
cdr3_aa: CASSLWEGGPTDTQYF
cdr3_nt: TGTGCCAGCAGCTTGTGGGAGGGGGGGCCAACAGATACGCAGTATTTT

clone_size: NA
d_call: NA
j_call: TRBJ1-4
v_call: TRBV11-2
cdr3_aa: CASSHSREKLFF
cdr3_nt: TGTGCCAGCAGCCATTCTCGGGAAAAACTGTTTTTT

clone_size: once
d_call: NA
j_call: TRBJ1-2
v_call: TRBV30
cdr3_aa: CASNVYDNAYGYTF
cdr3_nt: TGTGCCTCCAACGTTTATGACAATGCCTATGGCTACACCTTC

clone_size: NA
d_call: NA
j_call: TRBJ1-2
v_call: TRBV9
cdr3_aa: CASSVASGERGYTF
cdr3_nt: TGTGCCAGCAGCGTAGCCTCAGGGGAGCGGGGCTACACCTTC

clone_size: once
d_call: TRBD1
j_call: TRBJ2-5
v_call: TRBV27
cdr3_aa: CASSLDRPRFETQYF
cdr3_nt: TGTGCCAGCAGTTTGGACAGGCCTCGGTTTGAGACCCAGTACTTC

clone_size: NA
d_call: TRBD1
j_call: TRBJ2-3
v_call: TRBV4-1
cdr3_aa: CASSQEWAGQGAVFTDTQYF
cdr3_nt: TGCGCCAGCAGCCAAGAATGGGCGGGACAGGGGGCGGTATTCACAGATACGCAGTATTTT

clone_size: NA
d_call: TRBD1
j_call: TRBJ1-2
v_call: TRBV6-4
cdr3_aa: CASSGGTGSGYTF
cdr3_nt: TGTGCCAGCAGTGGTGGGACAGGGTCTGGCTACACCTTC

clone_size: NA
d_call: NA
j_call: TRBJ1-1
v_call: TRBV2
cdr3_aa: CASLRLKANTEAFF
cdr3_nt: TGTGCCAGCTTAAGACTTAAGGCGAACACTGAAGCTTTCTTT

clone_size: NA
d_call: NA
j_call: TRBJ2-2
v_call: TRBV9
cdr3_aa: CASSVERGDYINTGELFF
cdr3_nt: TGTGCCAGCAGCGTAGAGAGGGGGGACTACATTAACACCGGGGAGCTGTTTTTT

clone_size: few
d_call: NA
j_call: TRBJ1-5
v_call: TRBV20-1
cdr3_aa: CSASTTQGHYSNQPQHF
cdr3_nt: TGCAGTGCTAGTACGACTCAAGGACATTATAGCAATCAGCCCCAGCATTTT

clone_size: NA
d_call: NA
j_call: TRBJ2-1
v_call: TRBV5-1
cdr3_aa: CASSLAGAGGFNEQFF
cdr3_nt: TGCGCCAGCAGCTTGGCTGGGGCAGGGGGGTTCAATGAGCAGTTCTTC

clone_size: NA
d_call: TRBD1
j_call: TRBJ2-5
v_call: TRBV23-1
cdr3_aa: CASSQLRTGKLQETQYF
cdr3_nt: TGCGCCAGCAGTCAACTAAGGACAGGGAAACTACAAGAGACCCAGTACTTC

clone_size: NA
d_call: TRBD1
j_call: TRBJ1-2
v_call: TRBV27
cdr3_aa: CASSNTGQGWYGYTF
cdr3_nt: TGTGCCAGCAGTAACACGGGACAGGGTTGGTATGGCTACACCTTC

clone_size: NA
d_call: NA
j_call: TRBJ1-2
v_call: TRBV7-8
cdr3_aa: CASSLAGLYGYTF
cdr3_nt: TGTGCCAGCAGCTTAGCGGGACTCTATGGCTACACCTTC

clone_size: NA
d_call: TRBD1
j_call: TRBJ1-1
v_call: TRBV11-2
cdr3_aa: CASSSTGVHTEAFF
cdr3_nt: TGTGCCAGCAGCTCGACAGGGGTTCACACTGAAGCTTTCTTT

clone_size: NA
d_call: TRBD1
j_call: TRBJ2-5
v_call: TRBV2
cdr3_aa: CASSEAHRGWAQYF
cdr3_nt: TGTGCCAGCAGTGAAGCGCACAGGGGTTGGGCCCAGTACTTC

clone_size: NA
d_call: NA
j_call: TRBJ1-2
v_call: TRBV19
cdr3_aa: CASSIFGGDYGYTF
cdr3_nt: TGTGCCAGTAGTATATTTGGGGGCGACTATGGCTACACCTTC

clone_size: NA
d_call: TRBD1
j_call: TRBJ1-2
v_call: TRBV5-4
cdr3_aa: CASRQGAIYGYTF
cdr3_nt: TGTGCCAGCAGGCAGGGGGCTATCTATGGCTACACCTTC

clone_size: NA
d_call: TRBD1
j_call: TRBJ1-1
v_call: TRBV27
cdr3_aa: CASSIGTGESAEAFF
cdr3_nt: TGTGCCAGCAGTATCGGGACAGGGGAGAGCGCTGAAGCTTTCTTT

clone_size: NA
d_call: TRBD1
j_call: TRBJ2-5
v_call: TRBV6-5
cdr3_aa: CASNLGQGIGETQYF
cdr3_nt: TGTGCCAGCAACTTGGGACAGGGGATAGGAGAGACCCAGTACTTC

clone_size: few
d_call: NA
j_call: TRBJ1-2
v_call: TRBV9
cdr3_aa: CASSVPWGAGYTF
cdr3_nt: TGTGCCAGCAGCGTTCCGTGGGGCGCTGGCTACACCTTC

clone_size: NA
d_call: TRBD1
j_call: TRBJ1-2
v_call: TRBV29-1
cdr3_aa: CSATGQGALNYGYTF
cdr3_nt: TGCAGCGCCACGGGACAGGGGGCTCTTAACTATGGCTACACCTTC

clone_size: NA
d_call: NA
j_call: TRBJ1-3
v_call: TRBV4-2
cdr3_aa: CASSQGGSEDTIYF
cdr3_nt: TGTGCCAGCAGCCAGGGCGGGTCTGAGGACACCATATATTTT

clone_size: NA
d_call: NA
j_call: TRBJ1-5
v_call: TRBV18
cdr3_aa: CASSPQGQNQPQHF
cdr3_nt: TGTGCCAGCTCACCACAGGGACAAAATCAGCCCCAGCATTTT

clone_size: NA
d_call: NA
j_call: TRBJ2-7
v_call: TRBV24-1
cdr3_aa: CATSDSGSHSYEQYF
cdr3_nt: TGTGCCACCAGTGATTCCGGGTCGCACTCCTACGAGCAGTACTTC

clone_size: once
d_call: NA
j_call: TRBJ2-7
v_call: TRBV19
cdr3_aa: CASSMGPGQNYEQYF
cdr3_nt: TGTGCCAGTAGTATGGGGCCGGGACAAAACTACGAGCAGTACTTC

clone_size: NA
d_call: TRBD1
j_call: TRBJ1-4
v_call: TRBV7-9
cdr3_aa: CASSITGGERSEKLFF
cdr3_nt: TGTGCCAGCAGCATTACAGGGGGCGAAAGAAGTGAAAAACTGTTTTTT

clone_size: NA
d_call: TRBD1
j_call: TRBJ1-1
v_call: TRBV16
cdr3_aa: CASSQSGQGLRAFF
cdr3_nt: TGTGCCAGCAGCCAATCCGGACAGGGTTTGAGAGCTTTCTTT

clone_size: NA
d_call: NA
j_call: TRBJ2-1
v_call: TRBV5-1
cdr3_aa: CASSFAGLMGVSGNEQFF
cdr3_nt: TGCGCCAGCAGCTTTGCGGGATTGATGGGGGTGAGCGGCAATGAGCAGTTCTTC

clone_size: few
d_call: NA
j_call: TRBJ2-5
v_call: TRBV9
cdr3_aa: CASSVGRYQETQYF
cdr3_nt: TGTGCCAGCAGCGTAGGCAGGTACCAAGAGACCCAGTACTTC

clone_size: once
d_call: NA
j_call: TRBJ2-7
v_call: TRBV24-1
cdr3_aa: CATSYGYEQYF
cdr3_nt: TGTGCCACCAGTTACGGCTACGAGCAGTACTTC

clone_size: NA
d_call: NA
j_call: TRBJ2-1
v_call: TRBV2
cdr3_aa: CASSFGTSYNEQFF
cdr3_nt: TGTGCCAGCAGTTTCGGGACTTCCTACAATGAGCAGTTCTTC

clone_size: NA
d_call: NA
j_call: TRBJ2-2
v_call: TRBV18
cdr3_aa: CASSPRQGSDTGELFF
cdr3_nt: TGTGCCAGCTCACCACGTCAGGGTTCGGACACCGGGGAGCTGTTTTTT

clone_size: NA
d_call: TRBD2
j_call: TRBJ2-5
v_call: TRBV6-1
cdr3_aa: CASSEVPSGLGGRETQYF
cdr3_nt: TGTGCCAGCAGTGAAGTCCCTAGCGGCCTTGGGGGTCGCGAGACCCAGTACTTC

clone_size: NA
d_call: TRBD1
j_call: TRBJ1-2
v_call: TRBV10-2
cdr3_aa: CASSEVGTGWGYGYTF
cdr3_nt: TGCGCCAGCAGTGAGGTGGGGACAGGGTGGGGCTATGGCTACACCTTC

clone_size: NA
d_call: NA
j_call: TRBJ1-2
v_call: TRBV15
cdr3_aa: CATSRDLAQVYGYTF
cdr3_nt: TGTGCCACCAGCAGAGATCTTGCACAGGTCTATGGCTACACCTTC

clone_size: NA
d_call: NA
j_call: TRBJ1-4
v_call: TRBV7-2
cdr3_aa: CASSSRGWEEKLFF
cdr3_nt: TGTGCCAGCAGTTCGCGAGGGTGGGAGGAAAAACTGTTTTTT

clone_size: NA
d_call: TRBD1
j_call: TRBJ1-5
v_call: TRBV19
cdr3_aa: CASRTGGGQPQHF
cdr3_nt: TGTGCCAGTAGAACAGGGGGGGGACAGCCCCAGCATTTT

clone_size: few
d_call: TRBD1
j_call: TRBJ1-2
v_call: TRBV10-3
cdr3_aa: CAISAQGDDYGYTF
cdr3_nt: TGTGCCATCAGTGCCCAGGGGGACGACTATGGCTACACCTTC

clone_size: NA
d_call: NA
j_call: TRBJ2-1
v_call: TRBV12-1
cdr3_aa: CASSLTAGGRFNEQFF
cdr3_nt: TGTGCCAGCAGCTTGACAGCGGGGGGGCGATTCAATGAGCAGTTCTTC